This T cell receptor beta chain was identified in a study of T cells in Graves' hyperthyroidism and ophthalmopathy. Trimming removed 2 bases from V and 0 bases from J, with 10 bases in between. CDR1 and CDR2 from the germline V gene are MNHNS and SASEGT. The CDR3 spans 15 residues. Amplification of TCR beta CDR3 regions used RNA as the template. HTBI primers were employed in a first-round RT-PCR of the TCR CDR3. TCRdb re-called the multiplex PCR reads with MiXCR, one entry per CDR3 protein. Of 560,000 or so distinct CDR3 sequences listed, roughly 21% were seen once; the top ten hold 40% to 50%. The sequenced material came from blood. The V call is TRBV6-1, the J call TRBJ1-1; D unresolved. The sequence derives from a middle-aged man with Graves' ophthalmopathy. CDR3 sequence: CASSEPAIMNTEAFF. In nucleotides, the CDR3 is TGTGCCAGCAGTGAACCAGCGATCATGAACACTGAAGCTTTCTTT.